The entry that follows covers one T cell receptor beta chain sequence. Its antigen is unknown. Using a J-beta primer mix together with a sample-barcoded 5' primer, a second PCR was run for about 7 to 12 cycles. Each cDNA molecule received a tag from a template-switch adaptor that had 12 random nucleotides. TCRdb reanalysed the 5' RACE reads using MiXCR and keeps one entry per CDR3 protein. This repertoire shows about 670,000 distinct CDR3 sequences, 52% found once; its top ten account for roughly 12%. The CDR3 is 17 amino acids. Trimming took 2 bases from V and 5 from J; bases not matched to a gene: 15. Per germline, CDR1 SQVTM and CDR2 ANQGSEA. The data derive from a study of blood T cells in healthy people across ages. Regarding the study as a whole: No conclusive comparison of naive versus antigen-experienced cells was possible with unsorted PBMCs. Aged donors had fewer naive CD4+ cells and lower diversity than long-lived donors.

The sequence came from a woman aged 80 or over in good health. Sequencing was done on a sample of blood. The chain links TRBV29-1 to TRBJ1-1, with TRBD1 matching over 9 bases. Here the CDR3 reads CSVERGIQGAGRTEAFF. In DNA form, the CDR3 reads TGCAGCGTTGAAAGGGGGATACAGGGGGCTGGGAGGACTGAAGCTTTCTTT.